The TCR beta chain described here comes from a study of cytomegalovirus exposure and HLA in healthy donors. The CDR3 totals 11 residues. Germline CDR1 MNHNS, CDR2 SASEGT. V was shortened by 3 bases and J by 3 bases, with 3 bases between the two germline ends. PCR used 60 Vbeta primers and 13 Jbeta primers. Only in-frame clones appear in the TCRdb table, and some are missing; sequencing was by immunoSEQ multiplex PCR. The table shows fewer than 250,000 clones, with more than 75% occurring only once. Sequenced sample: PBMCs. The genes are TRBV6-1 and TRBJ2-7, with unresolved D. This TCR was recovered from a male donor in good health and CMV-seropositive. The CDR3 protein is CASSDHYEQYF. The CDR3 DNA reads TGTGCCAGCAGTGATCACTACGAGCAGTACTTC.